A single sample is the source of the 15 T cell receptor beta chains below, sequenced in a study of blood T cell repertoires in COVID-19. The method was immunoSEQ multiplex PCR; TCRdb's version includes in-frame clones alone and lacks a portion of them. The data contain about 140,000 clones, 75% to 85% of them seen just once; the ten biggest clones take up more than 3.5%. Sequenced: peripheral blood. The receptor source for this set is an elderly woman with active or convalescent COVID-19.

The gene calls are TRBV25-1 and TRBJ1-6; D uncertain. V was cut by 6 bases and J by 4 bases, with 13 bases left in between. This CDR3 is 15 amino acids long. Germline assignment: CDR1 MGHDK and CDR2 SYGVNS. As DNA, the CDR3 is TGTGCCAGCAGACCCAGTGGAGAATATAATTCACCCCTCCACTTT. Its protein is CASRPSGEYNSPLHF.

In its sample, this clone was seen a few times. CDR3 nucleotides: TGTGCCAGCAGCCGAAGGACAGGGTTCACAGATACGCAGTATTTT. It yields the protein CASSRRTGFTDTQYF. V gene TRBV14 combines with J gene TRBJ2-3; 8 nucleotides match TRBD1. The CDR3 runs to 15 residues. V trimming: 4 bases; J trimming: 2 bases; junction bases outside the gene matches: 5. CDR1 and CDR2 from the germline V gene are SGHDN and FVKESK.

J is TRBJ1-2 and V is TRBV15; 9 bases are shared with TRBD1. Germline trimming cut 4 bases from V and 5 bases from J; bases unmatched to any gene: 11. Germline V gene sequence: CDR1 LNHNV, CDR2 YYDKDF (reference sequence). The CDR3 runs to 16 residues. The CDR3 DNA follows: TGTGCCACCAGCAAGGGACCGGGACAGGGAAAATATGGCTACACCTTC. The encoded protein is CATSKGPGQGKYGYTF.

CDR3 coding DNA: TGTGCCAGCAGTTTATTTGGGGCTAGAACCTATAATTCACCCCTCCACTTT. Translation gives CASSLFGARTYNSPLHF. V usage is TRBV28 and J usage is TRBJ1-6; D may be TRBD1 (5 bases). Trimming removed 1 base from V and 2 bases from J, with 12 bases in between. The CDR3 has 17 amino acids. CDR1 is MDHEN and CDR2 is SYDVKM in the germline V gene.

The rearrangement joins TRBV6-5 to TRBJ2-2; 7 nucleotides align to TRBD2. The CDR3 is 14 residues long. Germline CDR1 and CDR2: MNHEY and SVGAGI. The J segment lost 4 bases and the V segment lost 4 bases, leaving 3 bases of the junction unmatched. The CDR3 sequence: CASSLPGGTGELFF. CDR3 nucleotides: TGTGCCAGCAGTTTACCGGGGGGCACCGGGGAGCTGTTTTTT.

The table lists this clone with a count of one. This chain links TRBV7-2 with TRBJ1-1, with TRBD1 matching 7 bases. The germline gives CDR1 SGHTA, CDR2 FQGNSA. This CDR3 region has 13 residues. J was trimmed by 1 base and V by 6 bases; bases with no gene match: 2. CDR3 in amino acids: CASRQGQNTEAFF. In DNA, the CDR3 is TGTGCCAGCAGACAGGGGCAGAACACTGAAGCTTTCTTT.

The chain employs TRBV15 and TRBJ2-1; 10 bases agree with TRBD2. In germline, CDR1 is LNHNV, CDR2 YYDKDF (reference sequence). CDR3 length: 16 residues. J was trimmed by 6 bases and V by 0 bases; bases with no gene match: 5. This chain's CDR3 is CATSRDKGLASNEQFF. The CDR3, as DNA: TGTGCCACCAGCAGAGATAAGGGACTAGCGTCCAATGAGCAGTTCTTC.

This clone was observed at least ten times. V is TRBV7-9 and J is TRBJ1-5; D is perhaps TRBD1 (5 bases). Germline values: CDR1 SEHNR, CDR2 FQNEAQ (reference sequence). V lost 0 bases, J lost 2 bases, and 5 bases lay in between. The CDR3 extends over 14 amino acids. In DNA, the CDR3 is TGTGCCAGCAGCTTAGCAGGGGGCAATCAGCCCCAGCATTTT. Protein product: CASSLAGGNQPQHF.

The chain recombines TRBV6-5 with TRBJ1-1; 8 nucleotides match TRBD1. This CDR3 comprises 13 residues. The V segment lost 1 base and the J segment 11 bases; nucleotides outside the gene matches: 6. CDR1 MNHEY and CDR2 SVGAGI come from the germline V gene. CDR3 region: CASSYFGQGSAFF. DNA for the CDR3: TGTGCCAGCAGTTACTTCGGACAGGGTAGCGCTTTCTTT.

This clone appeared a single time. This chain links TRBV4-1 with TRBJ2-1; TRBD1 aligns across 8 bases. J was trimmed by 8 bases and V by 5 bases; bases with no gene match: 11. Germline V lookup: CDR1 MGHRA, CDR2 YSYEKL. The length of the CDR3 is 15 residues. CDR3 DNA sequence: TGCGCCAGCAGCGTCCGGGACAGGTCTATGGATGAGCAGTTCTTC. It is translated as CASSVRDRSMDEQFF.

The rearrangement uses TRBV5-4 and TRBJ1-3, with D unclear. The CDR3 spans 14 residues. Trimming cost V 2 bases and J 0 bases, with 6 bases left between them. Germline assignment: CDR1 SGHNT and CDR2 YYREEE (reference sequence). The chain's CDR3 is CASSLASSGNTIYF. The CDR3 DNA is TGTGCCAGCAGCTTAGCGAGCTCTGGAAACACCATATATTTT.

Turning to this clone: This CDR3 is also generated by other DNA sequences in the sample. In DNA, the CDR3 is TGCGCCAGCAGCCAAGACCGGGACTTTTATGGCTACACCTTC. Its translation: CASSQDRDFYGYTF. The chain employs TRBV4-3 and TRBJ1-2, with D perhaps TRBD1 (5 bases). V was shortened by 0 bases and J by 5 bases, with 10 bases between the two germline ends. CDR3 length: 14 residues. Germline V gene lookup returns CDR1 LGHNA and CDR2 YSLEER.

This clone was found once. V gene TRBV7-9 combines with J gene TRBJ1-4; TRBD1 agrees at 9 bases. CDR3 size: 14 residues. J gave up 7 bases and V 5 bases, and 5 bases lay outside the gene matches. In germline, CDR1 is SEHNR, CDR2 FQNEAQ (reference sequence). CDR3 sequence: CASSETGGFEKLFF. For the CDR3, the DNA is TGTGCCAGCAGCGAAACAGGGGGCTTTGAAAAACTGTTTTTT. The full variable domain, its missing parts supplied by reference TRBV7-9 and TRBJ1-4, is DTGVSQNPRHKITKRGQNVTFRCDPISEHNRLYWYRQTLGQGPEFLTYFQNEAQLEKSRLLSDRFSAERPKGSFSTLEIQRTEQGDSAMYLCASSETGGFEKLFFGSGTQLSVL.

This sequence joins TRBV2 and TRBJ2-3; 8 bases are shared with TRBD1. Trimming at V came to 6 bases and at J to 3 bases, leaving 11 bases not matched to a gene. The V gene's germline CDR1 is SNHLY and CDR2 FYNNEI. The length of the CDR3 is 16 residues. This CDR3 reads CASRDPRTGTTDTQYF. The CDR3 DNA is TGTGCCAGCAGGGACCCGAGGACAGGGACGACAGATACGCAGTATTTT.

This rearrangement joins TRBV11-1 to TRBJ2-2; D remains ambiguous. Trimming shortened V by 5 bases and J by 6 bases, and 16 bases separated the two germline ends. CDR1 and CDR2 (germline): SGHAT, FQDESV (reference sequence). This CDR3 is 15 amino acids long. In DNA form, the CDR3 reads TGTGCCAGCAGCCCCGCGTGGTTATTTTCCGGGGAGCTGTTTTTT. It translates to CASSPAWLFSGELFF.